This is a list of T cell receptor beta chains from one sample in a study of blood T cell repertoires in COVID-19. Measured with immunoSEQ multiplex PCR; TCRdb has only the in-frame clones, and not every one. The sample consists of over 60,000 clones, 90% of them appearing once. Specimen: peripheral blood. These receptors came from a man aged 45 to 65 with COVID-19, enrolled during active disease. Each CDR3 is given without its conserved first and last residue.

j_call: TRBJ2-3
v_call: TRBV7-9
cdr3_aa: ASSRWTLGGSTDTQY

j_call: TRBJ2-3
v_call: TRBV19
cdr3_aa: ASSIVRAGLSTDTQY

j_call: TRBJ2-7
v_call: TRBV2
cdr3_aa: ASLKGLFYEQY

j_call: TRBJ2-7
v_call: TRBV6-6
cdr3_aa: ASSYTRLAETYEQY

j_call: TRBJ2-7
v_call: TRBV4-2
cdr3_aa: ASSPDSDYEQY

j_call: TRBJ2-1
v_call: TRBV6-6
cdr3_aa: ASSPMAGTGVKVGYNEQF

j_call: TRBJ2-3
v_call: TRBV5-1
cdr3_aa: ASSSERGYTDTQY

j_call: TRBJ1-3
v_call: TRBV19
cdr3_aa: ASSIFATGPGNTIY

j_call: TRBJ1-2
v_call: TRBV5-4
cdr3_aa: ASSSGQGVGYT

j_call: TRBJ2-7
v_call: TRBV12-5
cdr3_aa: ASGLARMGAGSSYEQY

j_call: TRBJ2-2
v_call: TRBV5-1
cdr3_aa: ASSLAPGLAGAGLF

j_call: TRBJ1-2
v_call: TRBV29-1
cdr3_aa: SVGGGGASSGYT

j_call: TRBJ2-1
v_call: TRBV18
cdr3_aa: ASSPPPTGGPHNEQF

j_call: TRBJ2-3
v_call: TRBV5-1
cdr3_aa: ASSPGLAGGGSTDTQY

j_call: TRBJ1-3
v_call: TRBV5-1
cdr3_aa: ASSGEGGNTIY

j_call: TRBJ1-4
v_call: TRBV15
cdr3_aa: ATSRVLPSLTGEKLF

j_call: TRBJ1-4
v_call: TRBV5-1
cdr3_aa: ASSSGATNEKLF

j_call: TRBJ2-1
v_call: TRBV11-2
cdr3_aa: ASSLDWKVEQF

j_call: TRBJ2-3
v_call: TRBV9
cdr3_aa: ASSVSDKSTDTQY

j_call: TRBJ2-3
v_call: TRBV7-2
cdr3_aa: ASSSDPRGTQY

j_call: TRBJ2-2
v_call: TRBV24-1
cdr3_aa: ATSDPRAGGSGELF

j_call: TRBJ2-3
v_call: TRBV6-5
cdr3_aa: ASRGAGPDTQY

j_call: TRBJ2-1
v_call: TRBV9
cdr3_aa: ASSVGPAIEGWVYNEQF

j_call: TRBJ2-2
v_call: TRBV7-9
cdr3_aa: ASSLTGQNTGELF

j_call: TRBJ1-5
v_call: TRBV14
cdr3_aa: ASSQESRVRTGNQPQH

j_call: TRBJ2-3
v_call: TRBV4-3
cdr3_aa: ASSQALAGGLRDTQY

j_call: TRBJ2-4
v_call: TRBV29-1
cdr3_aa: SALEGQKNIQY

j_call: TRBJ2-5
v_call: TRBV18
cdr3_aa: ASSPLGTQETQY